The present entry profiles one TCR beta chain with its context. Antigen specificity is unknown. Only in-frame clones appear in the TCRdb table, and some are missing; sequencing was by immunoSEQ multiplex PCR. Of over 50,000 clones in the sample, about 85% were seen once. Each and every patient relapsed after autologous stem cell transplantation, and patients got differing brentuximab vedotin exposure. There are 15 residues in the CDR3. Deletions cut 0 bases from V and 9 bases from J, with 17 bases between. Germline V CDR1 and CDR2: SGHTA, FQGTGA. The entry originates in a study of PD-1 blockade in classical Hodgkin lymphoma. Study-wide results and caveats: The baseline diversity of complete responders showed similarity to that of newly diagnosed patients.

The chain has TRBV7-3 and TRBJ1-1, with D possibly being TRBD1 (5 bases). The material was peripheral blood mononuclear cells (PBMCs), obtained at baseline. The TCR originated in a human donor with classical Hodgkin lymphoma. The DNA for the CDR3 is TGTGCCAGCAGCTTAACTCATACAGGCGGAGGCAAAGCTTTCTTT. Protein sequence: CASSLTHTGGGKAFF.